The clone carrying this TCR beta chain has ten or more counts. Noted time point: before trial treatment. Donors were administered nivolumab, ipilimumab, aspirin and low-dose cyclophosphamide, together with low-dose radiotherapy. This sample was taken from a study of low-dose radiotherapy and immunotherapy resistance in tumors. Primers targeting TRAV and TRBV primed first-strand cDNA, covering alpha and beta chains. With a V-primer adapter and a constant-region primer, TCRs were amplified for roughly 18 PCR cycles. Through in vitro transcription, the mRNA that had been isolated was amplified. From the reads, TCRdb called clonotypes with MiXCR, one entry per CDR3 protein. The sample has over 65,000 distinct CDR3 sequences, over 15% seen once; the top ten hold approximately 2.8%. After removal of 6 bases from V and 6 bases from J, the junction contained 5 bases not matched to a gene. The CDR3 spans 13 residues. Germline CDR1 is WNHNN and CDR2 is SYGVQD (reference sequence).

The material sequenced was PBMCs, taken before treatment. The J gene is TRBJ2-1, the V gene TRBV10-1; 7 positions agree with TRBD2. The TCR originated in a male donor with prostate cancer. CDR3 protein: CASRKLASNEQFF. DNA for the CDR3: TGCGCCAGCAGAAAACTAGCGTCCAATGAGCAGTTCTTC.